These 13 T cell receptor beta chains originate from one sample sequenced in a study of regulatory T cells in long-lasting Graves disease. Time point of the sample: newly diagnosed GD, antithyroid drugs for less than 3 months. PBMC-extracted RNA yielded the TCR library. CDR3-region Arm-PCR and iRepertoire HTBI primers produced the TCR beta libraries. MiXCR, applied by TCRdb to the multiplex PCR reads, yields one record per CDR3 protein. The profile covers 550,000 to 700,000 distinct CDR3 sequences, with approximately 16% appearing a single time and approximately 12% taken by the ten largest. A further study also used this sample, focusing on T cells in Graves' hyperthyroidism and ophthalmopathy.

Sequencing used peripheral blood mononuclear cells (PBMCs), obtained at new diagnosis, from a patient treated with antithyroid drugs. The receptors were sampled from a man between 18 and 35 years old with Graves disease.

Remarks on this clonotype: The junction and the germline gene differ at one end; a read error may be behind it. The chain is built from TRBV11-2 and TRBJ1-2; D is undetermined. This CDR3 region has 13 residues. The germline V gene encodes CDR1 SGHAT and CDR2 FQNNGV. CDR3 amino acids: CASSFPGPQGCTF. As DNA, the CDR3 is TGTGCCAGCAGCTTTCCCGGGCCGCAAGGCTGCACCTTC.

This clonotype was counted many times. CDR3 nucleotide sequence: TGTGCCACCAGCAGAGATGACAGGGGATATGGGGGCTACACCTTC. It is translated as CATSRDDRGYGGYTF. The rearrangement uses TRBV15 and TRBJ1-2; TRBD1 agrees at 8 bases. This CDR3 is built from 15 residues. V gave up 0 bases and J gave up 8 bases; unmatched junction bases: 8. Looked up from germline, CDR1 is LNHNV and CDR2 is YYDKDF (reference sequence).

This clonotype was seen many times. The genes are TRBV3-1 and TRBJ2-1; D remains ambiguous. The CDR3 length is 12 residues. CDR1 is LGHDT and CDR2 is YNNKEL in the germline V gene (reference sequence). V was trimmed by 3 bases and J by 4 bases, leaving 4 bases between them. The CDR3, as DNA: TGTGCCAGCAGCCACCAGTACAATGAGCAGTTCTTC. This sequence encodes CASSHQYNEQFF.

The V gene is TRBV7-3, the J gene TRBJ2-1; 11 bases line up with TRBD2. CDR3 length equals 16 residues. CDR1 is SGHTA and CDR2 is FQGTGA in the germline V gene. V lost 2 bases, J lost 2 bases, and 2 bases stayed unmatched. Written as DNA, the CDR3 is TGTGCCAGCAGCTTACTAGCGGGAGGTACCTACAATGAGCAGTTCTTC. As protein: CASSLLAGGTYNEQFF.

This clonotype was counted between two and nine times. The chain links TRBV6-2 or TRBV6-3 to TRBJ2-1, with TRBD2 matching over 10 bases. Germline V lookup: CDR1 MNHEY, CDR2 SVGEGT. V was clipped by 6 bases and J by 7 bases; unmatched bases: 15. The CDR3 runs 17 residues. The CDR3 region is CASSSRPGLALGNEQFF. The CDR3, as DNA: TGTGCCAGCAGCAGCAGACCGGGACTAGCGTTGGGAAATGAGCAGTTCTTC.

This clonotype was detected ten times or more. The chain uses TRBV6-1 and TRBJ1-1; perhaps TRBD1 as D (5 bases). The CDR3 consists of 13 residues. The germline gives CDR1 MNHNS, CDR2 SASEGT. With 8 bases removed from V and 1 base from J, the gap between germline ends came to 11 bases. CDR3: CASLGPGNTEAFF. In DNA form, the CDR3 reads TGTGCCAGCTTGGGGCCGGGGAACACTGAAGCTTTCTTT.

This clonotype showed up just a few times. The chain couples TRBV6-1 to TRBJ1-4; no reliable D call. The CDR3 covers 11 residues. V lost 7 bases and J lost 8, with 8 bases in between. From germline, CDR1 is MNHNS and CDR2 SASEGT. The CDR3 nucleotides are TGTGCCAGCACCGGAAGGGAAAAACTGTTTTTT. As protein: CASTGREKLFF.

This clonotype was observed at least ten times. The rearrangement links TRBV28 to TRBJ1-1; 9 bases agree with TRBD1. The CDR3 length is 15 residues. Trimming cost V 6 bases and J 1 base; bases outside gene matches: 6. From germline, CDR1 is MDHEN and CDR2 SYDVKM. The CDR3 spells CASRPTGGQNTEAFF. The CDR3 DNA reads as TGTGCCAGCAGACCCACAGGGGGCCAGAACACTGAAGCTTTCTTT.

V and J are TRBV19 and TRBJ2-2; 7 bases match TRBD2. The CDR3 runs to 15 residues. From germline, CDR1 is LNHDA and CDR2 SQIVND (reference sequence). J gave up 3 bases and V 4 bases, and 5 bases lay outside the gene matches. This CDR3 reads CASSTGTTYTGELFF. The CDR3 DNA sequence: TGTGCCAGTAGTACCGGGACTACCTACACCGGGGAGCTGTTTTTT. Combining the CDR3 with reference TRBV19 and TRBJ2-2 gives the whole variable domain DGGITQSPKYLFRKEGQNVTLSCEQNLNHDAMYWYRQDPGQGLRLIYYSQIVNDFQKGDIAEGYSVSREKKESFPLTVTSAQKNPTAFYLCASSTGTTYTGELFFGEGSRLTVL.

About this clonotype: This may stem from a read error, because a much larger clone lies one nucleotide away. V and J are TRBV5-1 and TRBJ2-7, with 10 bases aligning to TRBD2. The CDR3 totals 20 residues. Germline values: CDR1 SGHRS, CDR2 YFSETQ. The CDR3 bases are TGCACCAGCAGCTTGGAGGTTGGGCTAGCGGGAGCCGACGGGTCCTACGAGCAGTACTTC. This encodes CTSSLEVGLAGADGSYEQYF.

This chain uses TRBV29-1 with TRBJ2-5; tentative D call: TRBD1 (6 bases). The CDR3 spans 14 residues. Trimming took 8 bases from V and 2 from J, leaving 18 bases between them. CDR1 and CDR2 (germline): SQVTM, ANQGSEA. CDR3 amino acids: CSTGHQGPQETQYF. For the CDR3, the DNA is TGCAGCACGGGACACCAGGGCCCTCAAGAGACCCAGTACTTC.

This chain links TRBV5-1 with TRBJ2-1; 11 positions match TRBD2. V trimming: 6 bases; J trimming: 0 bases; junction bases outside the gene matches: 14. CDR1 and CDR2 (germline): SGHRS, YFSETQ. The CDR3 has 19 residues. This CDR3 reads CASTRPGTSGGSSYNEQFF. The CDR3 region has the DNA TGCGCCAGCACTCGGCCCGGAACTAGCGGGGGAAGCTCCTACAATGAGCAGTTCTTC.

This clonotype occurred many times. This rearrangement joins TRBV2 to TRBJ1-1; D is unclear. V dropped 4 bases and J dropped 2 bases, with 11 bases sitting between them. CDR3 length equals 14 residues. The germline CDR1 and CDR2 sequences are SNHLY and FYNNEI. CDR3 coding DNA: TGTGCCAGCAGTGTGTCCAGGCAAAACACTGAAGCTTTCTTT. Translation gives CASSVSRQNTEAFF.